This TCR beta chain originates from a study of T cell changes during pregnancy in multiple sclerosis. Trimming took off 5 bases at V and 1 base at J, with 18 bases between the two ends. Per the germline V gene, CDR1 is SGHDT and CDR2 is YYEEEE. There are 16 residues in the CDR3. Sequencing was performed with immunoSEQ multiplex PCR; in TCRdb, only in-frame clones are kept and a portion is missing. The sample has 40,000 to 55,000 clones; about 89% are singletons. This clonotype was sampled from a female donor with multiple sclerosis, enrolled in a pregnancy study. The input for sequencing was CD4+ T cells from peripheral blood mononuclear cells, taken after pregnancy. V usage is TRBV5-6 and J usage is TRBJ1-1, with D perhaps matching TRBD1 (6 bases). CDR3 residues: CASSSLAQGKNTEAFF. The CDR3 DNA is TGTGCCAGCAGTTCCCTCGCCCAGGGGAAGAACACTGAAGCTTTCTTT.